What follows are 27 T cell receptor beta chains derived from one specimen sequenced in a study of blood T cells in healthy people across ages. A second PCR of about 6 to 11 cycles used a sample-barcoded 5' primer and a J-beta primer mix. MiXCR was run by TCRdb on the 5' RACE reads, yielding one entry per CDR3 protein. The sample consists of around 870,000 distinct CDR3 sequences, under 35% of them appearing once. Sequencing used blood. Receptors originate from an elderly woman in good health.

The CDR3 region is CASTTSGGITDTQYF. DNA for the CDR3: TGTGCCAGTACGACTAGCGGGGGGATCACAGATACGCAGTATTTT. This chain uses TRBV19 with TRBJ2-3; TRBD2 agrees at 13 bases. Germline CDR1 and CDR2: LNHDA and SQIVND (reference sequence). This CDR3 contains 15 residues. V lost 7 bases and J lost 2; bases outside the gene matches: 3.

This clonotype appeared a few times. A read error may be the cause here, since a much bigger clone is one base away. The V and J genes are TRBV7-2 and TRBJ2-7; 7 bases line up with TRBD2. This CDR3 contains 14 residues. In germline, CDR1 is SGHTA, CDR2 FQGNSA. V was pared by 4 bases and J by 3 bases, with 6 bases of the junction left unmatched. The CDR3 reads CASSSGLSGYEQYF. CDR3 in DNA: TGTGCCAGCAGCTCGGGACTATCCGGCTACGAGCAGTACTTC.

The chain has TRBV7-2 and TRBJ1-2; 9 nucleotides match TRBD1. Germline V gene sequence: CDR1 SGHTA, CDR2 FQGNSA. The V gene end was trimmed by 0 bases and the J gene end by 7 bases; junction bases not matched to a gene: 6. The CDR3 has 15 residues. The CDR3 nucleotides are TGTGCCAGCAGCTTAGCGCCGGACAGGGGTCTTGGCTACACCTTC. Residues: CASSLAPDRGLGYTF.

This clonotype appeared many times. This sequence joins TRBV6-2 or TRBV6-3 and TRBJ2-5; 7 positions agree with TRBD1. This CDR3 has 15 residues. Germline V CDR1 and CDR2: MNHEY, SVGEGT. Trimming took 6 bases from V and 1 from J; bases not matched to a gene: 8. As DNA, the CDR3 is TGTGCCAGCAGCTTTACAGGGGTCCCCCAAGAGACCCAGTACTTC. Translation gives CASSFTGVPQETQYF.

The rearrangement links TRBV5-6 to TRBJ1-5; 7 positions agree with TRBD1. Germline CDR1 is SGHDT and CDR2 is YYEEEE. The junction had 9 bases not matched to a gene; V was cut back by 4 bases and J by 2 bases. The CDR3 consists of 16 residues. CDR3 amino acids: CASSEGRGQGNQPQHF. The CDR3 nucleotides read TGTGCCAGCAGCGAAGGTAGGGGGCAAGGCAATCAGCCCCAGCATTTT.

In regard to this clonotype: Compared with germline, one end of the junction differs, possibly owing to a read error. The J gene is TRBJ2-3, the V gene TRBV5-4; 7 bases align to TRBD1. CDR3 size: 15 residues. CDR1 SGHNT and CDR2 YYREEE come from the germline V gene (reference sequence). This chain's CDR3 is CAGSSTGPSTDTQYF. CDR3 DNA: TGTGCCGGCAGCTCGACAGGGCCCAGCACAGATACGCAGTATTTT.

Only a few counts were recorded for this clonotype. This chain connects TRBV2 to TRBJ2-4; D is possibly TRBD1 (5 bases). This CDR3 contains 15 residues. V gave up 0 bases and J gave up 0 bases, with 6 bases separating them. Germline V gives CDR1 SNHLY, CDR2 FYNNEI. CDR3 bases: TGTGCCAGCAGTGAAGCAGGGGTAGCCAAAAACATTCAGTACTTC. This translates into CASSEAGVAKNIQYF.

This clonotype was counted ten times or more. V gene TRBV20-1 combines with J gene TRBJ2-3; 7 nucleotides agree with TRBD1. The germline gives CDR1 DFQATT, CDR2 SNEGSKA (reference sequence). V gave up 6 bases and J gave up 1 base; unmatched junction bases: 10. This CDR3 contains 15 residues. This CDR3 is CSADPIQGGTDTQYF. Written as DNA, the CDR3 is TGCAGTGCCGACCCAATCCAGGGGGGCACAGATACGCAGTATTTT.

The table lists this clonotype with many counts. This chain joins TRBV5-1 and TRBJ2-7, with D maybe TRBD1 (6 bases). V dropped 5 bases and J dropped 1 base, with 16 bases sitting between them. Germline lookup yields CDR1 SGHRS and CDR2 YFSETQ. CDR3 length equals 15 residues. The CDR3 reads CASRVDSPVSYEQYF. CDR3 DNA sequence: TGCGCCAGCAGGGTGGACAGCCCTGTTTCCTACGAGCAGTACTTC.

There are many counts of this clonotype. This chain joins TRBV12-3 or TRBV12-4 and TRBJ2-3, with 7 bases identical to TRBD2. CDR3 length equals 12 residues. V lost 7 bases, J lost 7 bases, and 5 bases stayed unmatched. The CDR3, as DNA: TGTGCCAGCACCTTGGGGGGGTATACGCAGTATTTT. Amino acids: CASTLGGYTQYF.

This clonotype came up many times. This rearrangement joins TRBV24-1 to TRBJ2-2; no definite D call. Germline CDR1 and CDR2: KGHDR and SFDVKD. There are 16 residues in the CDR3. Trimming left V 4 bases short and J 0 bases short, with 11 bases between. The CDR3 DNA reads as TGTGCCACCAGTGAACGGACGGCCCCGAACACCGGGGAGCTGTTTTTT. Protein sequence: CATSERTAPNTGELFF.

This clonotype has a count of ten or more. This rearrangement joins TRBV12-3 or TRBV12-4 to TRBJ2-3; 7 bases match TRBD2. J lost 1 base, V lost 3 bases, and 4 bases had no gene match. The CDR3 sequence is 15 residues long. CDR3 amino acids: CASSFSSGRTDTQYF. The CDR3, as DNA: TGTGCCAGCAGTTTCAGTAGCGGGCGCACAGATACGCAGTATTTT.

At least ten counts were recorded for this clonotype. DNA for the CDR3: TGTGCCAGCAGCTTAGGTCCCCAGGGGTTGAGGGAGACCCAGTACTTC. Translated, it gives CASSLGPQGLRETQYF. The chain uses TRBV7-2 and TRBJ2-5, with a possible D match to TRBD1 (6 bases). The V gene lost 1 base and the J gene lost 5 bases, with 17 bases spanning the gap. This CDR3 is built from 16 residues. CDR1 and CDR2 (germline): SGHTA, FQGNSA.

This clonotype was observed a few times. V and J are TRBV10-1 and TRBJ2-1; 8 positions match TRBD2. The CDR3 sequence is 14 residues long. Losses at the gene ends were 6 bases for V and 3 bases for J; bases not matched to a gene: 4. CDR1 and CDR2 (germline): WNHNN, SYGVQD (reference sequence). CDR3 loop: CASRRGAFYNEQFF. Here the CDR3 DNA reads TGCGCCAGCAGGCGGGGGGCTTTCTACAATGAGCAGTTCTTC.

In its sample, this clonotype was seen a few times. The chain couples TRBV7-2 to TRBJ1-5; maybe TRBD1 (6 bases). The V gene's germline CDR1 is SGHTA and CDR2 FQGNSA. This CDR3 has 20 residues. Between the trimmed V and J ends, which lost 1 base and 0 bases, there was a span of 22 bases. CDR3 residues: CASSLERPGTFYYSNQPQHF. The CDR3 region has the DNA TGTGCCAGCAGCTTAGAACGTCCCGGGACATTTTACTATAGCAATCAGCCCCAGCATTTT. The full variable domain, with the rest looked up from reference TRBV7-2 and TRBJ1-5, is GAGVSQSPSNKVTEKGKDVELRCDPISGHTALYWYRQSLGQGLEFLIYFQGNSAPDKSGLPSDRFSAERTGGSVSTLTIQRTQQEDSAVYLCASSLERPGTFYYSNQPQHFGDGTRLSIL.

This clonotype was seen only a few times. The CDR3 loop is CSAYPGTGNQPQHF. CDR3 in DNA: TGCAGTGCTTACCCCGGGACAGGGAATCAGCCCCAGCATTTT. The rearrangement links TRBV20-1 to TRBJ1-5; 9 bases line up with TRBD1. The junction had 6 bases not matched to a gene; V was cut back by 5 bases and J by 4 bases. CDR3 size: 14 residues. The germline V gene has CDR1 DFQATT and CDR2 SNEGSKA (reference sequence).

This chain links TRBV7-2 with TRBJ1-2; 12 nucleotides align to TRBD1. The CDR3 spans 16 residues. Germline loops: CDR1 SGHTA, CDR2 FQGNSA. Germline trimming cut 4 bases from V and 7 bases from J; bases unmatched to any gene: 10. CDR3 sequence reads: CASSWRDRGRAVGYTF. CDR3 in DNA: TGTGCCAGCAGCTGGCGGGACAGGGGGCGTGCGGTTGGCTACACCTTC. Full variable domain (rest looked up from reference TRBV7-2 and TRBJ1-2): GAGVSQSPSNKVTEKGKDVELRCDPISGHTALYWYRQSLGQGLEFLIYFQGNSAPDKSGLPSDRFSAERTGGSVSTLTIQRTQQEDSAVYLCASSWRDRGRAVGYTFGSGTRLTVV.

With respect to this clonotype: Compared with germline, one end of the junction differs, possibly owing to a read error. The chain links TRBV7-9 to TRBJ2-1; D is possibly TRBD2 (7 bases). Germline CDR1 SEHNR, CDR2 FQNEAQ (reference sequence). The CDR3 runs to 16 residues. CDR3 sequence: CASSLLGGGNYNERFF. CDR3 coding DNA: TGTGCCAGCAGCTTACTGGGAGGGGGAAACTACAATGAGCGGTTCTTC.

This chain joins TRBV12-3 or TRBV12-4 and TRBJ1-5, with TRBD1 identical over 9 bases. The CDR3 consists of 14 residues. J was trimmed by 6 bases and V by 6 bases; bases with no gene match: 6. The chain's CDR3 is CASRFTGGGQPQHF. The CDR3 DNA follows: TGTGCCAGCAGGTTCACAGGGGGCGGTCAGCCCCAGCATTTT.

A word on this clonotype: A junction end diverges from the germline sequence, so it may reflect a read error. J is TRBJ2-7 and V is TRBV2; 9 bases line up with TRBD1. Germline CDR1 is SNHLY and CDR2 is FYNNEI. The CDR3 is 13 residues long. CDR3 in DNA: TGTGCCAGCTTTCGGGACAGGGTCTACGGGCAGTACTTC. As protein: CASFRDRVYGQYF.

V and J are TRBV3-1 and TRBJ2-5; no clear D gene. The CDR3 is made up of 17 amino acids. The V gene's germline CDR1 is LGHDT and CDR2 YNNKEL (reference sequence). Trimming cost V 1 base and J 0 bases, with 15 bases left between them. The CDR3 sequence is CASSQVLVLMYQETQYF. CDR3 in DNA: TGTGCCAGCAGCCAAGTACTTGTTCTCATGTACCAAGAGACCCAGTACTTC.

This clonotype came up many times. V usage is TRBV27 and J usage is TRBJ2-1; 10 nucleotides line up with TRBD1. Germline V gives CDR1 MNHEY, CDR2 SMNVEV (reference sequence). The CDR3 totals 16 residues. V lost 1 base, J lost 12 bases, and 12 bases stayed unmatched. The CDR3 is CASSLLGTGDDTMQFF. The CDR3 DNA is TGTGCCAGCAGTTTATTGGGGACAGGGGATGACACAATGCAGTTCTTC.

A note on this clonotype: With a much larger clone just one base away, this may be a read error. The chain joins TRBV6-6 to TRBJ2-1; TRBD2 agrees at 7 bases. The CDR3 covers 15 residues. V gave up 6 bases and J gave up 4 bases; unmatched junction bases: 9. CDR1 is MNHNY and CDR2 is SVGAGI in the germline V gene (reference sequence). CDR3 DNA: TGTGCCAGCAGACCCAGACCAGCGGGATACAATGAGCAGTTCTTC. Translating gives CASRPRPAGYNEQFF.

This clonotype was counted between two and nine times. The V and J genes are TRBV12-3 or TRBV12-4 and TRBJ1-2; 9 bases fit TRBD1. CDR3 length: 16 amino acids. After removal of 6 bases from V and 4 bases from J, the junction contained 12 bases not matched to a gene. CDR3 nucleotide sequence: TGTGCCAGCAGACGGGACAGGGAGTTTGGAGGCTATGGCTACACCTTC. Its translation is CASRRDREFGGYGYTF.

The CDR3 sequence is CASSYPDTEAFF. The CDR3 nucleotides read TGTGCCAGCAGTTACCCGGACACTGAAGCTTTCTTT. The gene calls are TRBV6-2 or TRBV6-3 and TRBJ1-1; no reliable D call. The CDR3 is 12 residues long. CDR1 is MNHEY, CDR2 SVGEGT, per germline. V lost 2 bases to trimming and J lost 3 bases, with 4 bases between them.

This clonotype was seen more than once but under ten times. With a much larger clone just one base away, this may be a read error. The J gene is TRBJ2-5, the V gene TRBV7-2; D may be TRBD1 or TRBD2 (5 bases each). Germline values: CDR1 SGHTA, CDR2 FQGNSA. This CDR3 spans 13 amino acids. CDR3 loop: CVSSRGAQETQYF. CDR3 DNA sequence: TGTGTCAGCAGTCGAGGGGCTCAAGAGACCCAGTACTTC. Full variable domain (remainder filled in from reference TRBV7-2 and TRBJ2-5): GAGVSQSPSNKVTEKGKDVELRCDPISGHTALYWYRQSLGQGLEFLIYFQGNSAPDKSGLPSDRFSAERTGGSVSTLTIQRTQQEDSAVYLCVSSRGAQETQYFGPGTRLLVL.

About this clonotype: A much larger clone lies a single base off, so this may be a read error. The rearrangement links TRBV24-1 to TRBJ2-1, with 7 bases lining up with TRBD2. Germline trimming cut 3 bases from V and 13 bases from J; bases unmatched to any gene: 17. Germline V gene lookup returns CDR1 KGHDR and CDR2 SFDVKD. There are 16 residues in the CDR3. The CDR3 DNA reads as TGTGCCACCAGTGATAGGAGGGCCCGGGGGGAAGAGACCCAGTTCTTC. Protein: CATSDRRARGEETQFF.